One and the same sample provided the 11 T cell receptor beta chains below, sequenced in a study of T cell responses to AZD1222 COVID-19 vaccine. Produced via immunoSEQ multiplex PCR; TCRdb's table is partial and in-frame only. The sample records about 130,000 clones, around 90% being singletons. Material: peripheral blood, obtained on day 0 of AZD1222 vaccination. The receptors shown here come from an adult in good health.

V usage is TRBV19 and J usage is TRBJ1-1, with a tentative D call TRBD1 (6 bases). Trimming removed 5 bases from V and 6 bases from J, with 13 bases in between. The CDR3 covers 13 residues. Germline V gene sequence: CDR1 LNHDA, CDR2 SQIVND (reference sequence). DNA of the CDR3: TGTGCCAGTAGTTTATCGGGGGCACCTGAAGCTTTCTTT. This translates into CASSLSGAPEAFF.

The table lists this clone with a few counts. The chain links TRBV28 to TRBJ2-7, with 7 bases matching TRBD2. V lost 4 bases to trimming and J lost 7 bases; unmatched junction nucleotides: 7. The CDR3 runs to 13 residues. Germline V gives CDR1 MDHEN, CDR2 SYDVKM. This chain's CDR3 is CASSSGGSDEQYF. As DNA, the CDR3 is TGTGCCAGCAGTTCGGGAGGATCGGATGAGCAGTACTTC.

The chain employs TRBV6-2 or TRBV6-3 and TRBJ1-2, with D hard to call. The CDR3 is made up of 12 amino acids. Trimming took off 2 bases at V and 8 bases at J, with 9 bases between the two ends. Germline-derived CDR1 and CDR2 are MNHEY and SVGEGT. CDR3 DNA: TGTGCCAGCAGTTACGATCTTGGGGGCTACACCTTC. It specifies CASSYDLGGYTF.

V is TRBV19 and J is TRBJ1-1; 9 positions agree with TRBD1. Germline-derived CDR1 and CDR2 are LNHDA and SQIVND (reference sequence). J gave up 3 bases and V 9 bases, and 8 bases lay outside the gene matches. This CDR3 has 14 amino acids. In nucleotides, the CDR3 is TGTGCCAGCTTACAGGGGGCGCGTGACACTGAAGCTTTCTTT. It specifies CASLQGARDTEAFF.

V usage is TRBV11-1 and J usage is TRBJ2-7; D is perhaps TRBD1 or TRBD2 (5 bases each). Trimming took 5 bases from V and 7 from J, leaving 12 bases between them. This CDR3 has 12 amino acids. Germline CDR1 SGHAT, CDR2 FQDESV (reference sequence). This CDR3 is CASSAPWGEQYF. For the CDR3, the DNA is TGTGCCAGCAGCGCGCCCTGGGGGGAGCAGTACTTC. Full variable domain (remainder filled in from reference TRBV11-1 and TRBJ2-7): EAEVAQSPRYKITEKSQAVAFWCDPISGHATLYWYRQILGQGPELLVQFQDESVVDDSQLPKDRFSAERLKGVDSTLKIQPAELGDSAMYLCASSAPWGEQYFGPGTRLTVT.

This clone showed up just once. The chain employs TRBV5-6 and TRBJ1-2; weak D call: TRBD1 (5 bases). Germline-derived CDR1 and CDR2 are SGHDT and YYEEEE. The CDR3 is made up of 14 amino acids. Trimming took 2 bases from V and 1 from J, leaving 9 bases between them. CDR3 in amino acids: CASSLAGVNYGYTF. The CDR3 DNA reads as TGTGCCAGCAGCTTAGCGGGGGTTAACTATGGCTACACCTTC.

The chain combines TRBV11-2 with TRBJ2-1; unclear D gene. V shed 0 bases and J shed 10 bases, with 13 bases lying between them. The CDR3 is 14 amino acids. Germline-derived CDR1 and CDR2 are SGHAT and FQNNGV. The CDR3 loop is CASSLDLPSLEQFF. CDR3 DNA: TGTGCCAGCAGCTTAGATCTCCCCTCTCTAGAGCAGTTCTTC.

The chain recombines TRBV28 with TRBJ1-1; maybe TRBD1 (5 bases). Germline lookup yields CDR1 MDHEN and CDR2 SYDVKM. Between the trimmed V and J ends, which lost 1 base and 7 bases, there was a span of 7 bases. The CDR3 is made up of 12 amino acids. CDR3 nucleotides: TGTGCCAGCAGTTTATCCCAGGGTGAAGCTTTCTTT. Translation gives CASSLSQGEAFF.

This chain uses TRBV10-2 with TRBJ1-1; 8 nucleotides match TRBD1. Germline V gene lookup returns CDR1 WSHSY and CDR2 SAAADI. The V and J ends lost 7 bases and 11 bases, in that order; junction bases with no gene match: 9. This CDR3 has 12 amino acids. CDR3 nucleotide sequence: TGCGCCAGCATAGAAAATCAGGGGGCGGCTTTCTTT. Its translation: CASIENQGAAFF.

This clone is a singleton in its sample. The V and J genes are TRBV5-6 and TRBJ2-1; possible D gene TRBD1, 6 bases. The germline gives CDR1 SGHDT, CDR2 YYEEEE. V was pared by 4 bases and J by 6 bases, with 20 bases between. The length of the CDR3 is 16 residues. In DNA form, the CDR3 reads TGTGCCAGCAGCCCGGTTGGGGACAACGGGATCAATGAGCAGTTCTTC. Translating gives CASSPVGDNGINEQFF.

The count of this clone is one. The chain is built from TRBV1 and TRBJ1-2. TRBV1 is designated a pseudogene. The CDR3 has 13 residues. The CDR3 nucleotides are TGCACCAGCAGCCCGTTGCAGTGCGAAGGCTACACCTTC. Translation: CTSSPLQCEGYTF.